This T cell receptor beta chain stems from a study of blood T cells in healthy people across ages. The study's findings and limits: Greater diversity and more naive CD4+ cells were seen in long-lived donors than in aged donors.

PCR was performed a second time for roughly 7 to 11 cycles using a sample-barcoded 5' primer and a J-beta primer mix. TCRdb independently ran MiXCR on the 5' RACE reads; one entry per CDR3 protein. The sample consists of 1.5 million to 2 million distinct CDR3 sequences, roughly 27% of them appearing once. This clonotype was counted between two and nine times. Antigen specificity is unknown. Sequenced material: blood. The source of this sequence is a woman aged 25 to 39 in good health.

This CDR3 is CASSRDRGRSHYEQYF. The CDR3 nucleotides are TGTGCCAGCAGCCGGGACAGGGGGCGAAGCCACTACGAGCAGTACTTC. The chain couples TRBV7-6 to TRBJ2-7; 12 nucleotides agree with TRBD1. CDR3 length equals 16 residues. The V gene's germline CDR1 is SGHVS and CDR2 FNYEAQ. The V and J ends lost 5 bases and 3 bases, in that order; junction bases with no gene match: 8.